The entry that follows covers one TCR beta chain sequence. TCRdb keeps only in-frame clones here, not all; method: immunoSEQ multiplex PCR. The table has roughly 20,000 clones, approximately 84% seen once. The data stem from a study of PD-1 blockade in classical Hodgkin lymphoma. From germline, CDR1 is LGHNA and CDR2 YSLEER. Trimming removed 4 bases from V and 1 base from J; junction bases left unmatched: 5. The CDR3 sequence is 15 residues long. Every patient had relapsed following autologous stem cell transplantation, and cohorts differed in brentuximab vedotin exposure. The clonotype comes from a human donor with classical Hodgkin lymphoma. Sample: peripheral blood mononuclear cells (PBMCs), taken at baseline. This chain connects TRBV4-3 to TRBJ2-7, with 9 bases that match TRBD2. The CDR3 is CASSPSAGGSYEQYF. The CDR3 DNA follows: TGCGCCAGCAGCCCTTCAGCGGGGGGTTCCTACGAGCAGTACTTC.